The next 7 T cell receptor beta chains were all read from a single sample in a study of shared clonotypes between healthy human individuals. Clones were read by immunoSEQ multiplex PCR, and TCRdb kept only the in-frame ones, dropping some. The table shows 950,000 to 1,100,000 clones, with around 75% occurring only once. Material for sequencing was memory CD4+ T cells sorted from blood. Described subset: CD45RA-negative fraction. The receptors come from a man between 18 and 29 years old in good health.

As for this clone: The sample carries other DNA sequences with the same CDR3. CDR3 sequence reads: CAWSVTGGVHEQYF. In nucleotides, the CDR3 is TGTGCCTGGAGTGTAACGGGGGGCGTACACGAGCAGTACTTC. The chain uses TRBV30 and TRBJ2-7, with a tentative D call TRBD2 (7 bases). CDR1 and CDR2 from the germline V gene are GTSNPN and SVGIG (reference sequence). The CDR3 contains 14 residues. V was clipped by 0 bases and J by 5 bases, with 14 bases between them.

This rearrangement joins TRBV6-1 to TRBJ1-2; D call uncertain. Per the germline V gene, CDR1 is MNHNS and CDR2 is SASEGT. V lost 2 bases to trimming and J lost 6 bases, with 19 bases between them. The CDR3 spans 16 residues. CDR3 protein: CASSEKWQVLWDGYTF. CDR3 bases: TGTGCCAGCAGTGAAAAGTGGCAGGTTCTTTGGGATGGCTACACCTTC.

V is TRBV29-1 and J is TRBJ2-2; D not resolved. The V and J ends lost 6 bases and 0 bases respectively, with 11 bases between them. Germline V lookup: CDR1 SQVTM, CDR2 ANQGSEA. This CDR3 is 14 amino acids long. CDR3 nucleotides: TGCAGCGTCGACCCGGCATCGAACACCGGGGAGCTGTTTTTT. This encodes CSVDPASNTGELFF.

The V gene is TRBV19, the J gene TRBJ1-1, with TRBD1 matching 7 bases. The V gene's germline CDR1 is LNHDA and CDR2 SQIVND (reference sequence). Trimming cost V 5 bases and J 1 base; bases outside gene matches: 7. The CDR3 runs 15 residues. CDR3 region: CASSLPGGENTEAFF. DNA for the CDR3: TGTGCCAGTAGTTTACCAGGGGGAGAGAACACTGAAGCTTTCTTT.

V is TRBV7-9 and J is TRBJ2-1, with 7 bases lining up with TRBD2. This CDR3 comprises 13 residues. The germline CDR1 and CDR2 sequences are SEHNR and FQNEAQ (reference sequence). Losses at the gene ends were 5 bases for V and 9 bases for J; bases not matched to a gene: 7. CDR3 nucleotide sequence: TGTGCCAGCAGCGCAGGACTAGGCGGTGAGCAGTTCTTC. Its protein product is CASSAGLGGEQFF.

This clone has more than one count but fewer than ten. The V gene is TRBV5-1, the J gene TRBJ2-3; 8 bases map to TRBD2. V lost 4 bases, J lost 1 base, and 5 bases stayed unmatched. This CDR3 spans 15 amino acids. Per the germline V gene, CDR1 is SGHRS and CDR2 is YFSETQ. The CDR3 loop reads CASSPLTSGTDTQYF. The CDR3 coding sequence is TGCGCCAGCAGCCCTCTGACTAGCGGCACAGATACGCAGTATTTT.

As DNA, the CDR3 is TGTGCCAGCAGTCGACAGGGGCGAGCAACTAATGAAAAACTGTTTTTT. It encodes CASSRQGRATNEKLFF. The gene calls are TRBV25-1 and TRBJ1-4; TRBD1 matches 8 bases. This CDR3 region has 16 residues. Unmatched junction bases numbered 5, after V lost 5 bases and J lost 0 bases. Germline V gives CDR1 MGHDK, CDR2 SYGVNS.